This T cell receptor (beta chain) was observed in a study of cytomegalovirus exposure and HLA in healthy donors. A remark on this clone: Its antigen is undetermined.

PCR employed 60 Vbeta and 13 Jbeta primers. Per the study methods: A later analysis tallied 80 million or so unique TCR beta chains, roughly 11 million of them shared. The table came from immunoSEQ multiplex PCR; TCRdb's copy has only in-frame clones and leaves some out. That table furnishes V, J and clone size, whereas the DNA furnished D and trimming. The table lists roughly 130,000 clones, 66% of them singletons. Study observations and caveats: Researchers counted over 150 TCR beta chains as cytomegalovirus-associated.

Germline values: CDR1 LNHDA, CDR2 SQIVND (reference sequence). J lost 2 bases, V lost 7 bases, and 2 bases had no gene match. The CDR3 has 12 amino acids. The receptor was derived from a man aged 18-30 years in good health and CMV-seronegative. Material: PBMCs. The rearrangement joins TRBV19 to TRBJ2-7, with TRBD1 identical over 7 bases. DNA for the CDR3: TGTGCCAGTATGGACAGGACCTACGAGCAGTACTTC. Protein sequence: CASMDRTYEQYF.